Each of the 32 T cell receptor beta chains below was sequenced from the same sample in a study of beta chain features in type 1 diabetes. Study-wide results and caveats: Type 1 diabetes patients had TCRB CDR3s that were shorter (moderately but significantly so) in all four CD4+ subsets.

Sequencing targeted expressed TCRB transcripts, as all isolated RNA had been reverse transcribed. Here immunoSEQ multiplex PCR was the method, and the copy in TCRdb shows in-frame clones only, minus some. This sample has 140,000 or so clones, with around 13% found just once. These receptors have no known antigen. Sequencing input: central memory CD4+ T cells from blood. These receptors all stem from a young man with type 1 diabetes.

This clone was seen many times. V is TRBV14 and J is TRBJ2-5; no clear D. Between the trimmed V and J ends, which lost 1 base and 5 bases, there was a span of 5 bases. The germline V gene encodes CDR1 SGHDN and CDR2 FVKESK. The CDR3 consists of 12 residues. The CDR3 sequence: CASSQVSETQYF. DNA of the CDR3: TGTGCCAGCAGCCAAGTCTCGGAGACCCAGTACTTC.

The genes are TRBV5-1 and TRBJ2-5; D not certain. The CDR3 contains 14 residues. Germline V gene lookup returns CDR1 SGHRS and CDR2 YFSETQ. Deletions cut 4 bases from V and 5 bases from J, with 15 bases between. The CDR3 spells CASSVDQPRETQYF. DNA of the CDR3: TGCGCCAGCAGCGTAGACCAGCCCCGGGAGACCCAGTACTTC.

CDR3 region: CASRSGTGSDTQYF. CDR3 sequence (DNA): TGTGCCAGCAGGTCCGGGACAGGGTCAGATACGCAGTATTTT. This chain uses TRBV6-1 with TRBJ2-3; 9 positions agree with TRBD1. Germline V gives CDR1 MNHNS, CDR2 SASEGT. Trimming at V came to 6 bases and at J to 4 bases, leaving 5 bases not matched to a gene. This CDR3 region has 14 residues.

This clone was seen only a few times. J is TRBJ1-2 and V is TRBV19; no definite D call. The CDR3 runs to 14 residues. Germline CDR1 reads LNHDA; CDR2 reads SQIVND (reference sequence). V lost 3 bases, J lost 8 bases, and 16 bases lay in between. The DNA of the CDR3 is TGTGCCAGTAGTATGGAGGGAATGGTAGGAGGCTACACCTTC. Translation gives CASSMEGMVGGYTF. The whole variable domain, remainder taken from reference TRBV19 and TRBJ1-2, is DGGITQSPKYLFRKEGQNVTLSCEQNLNHDAMYWYRQDPGQGLRLIYYSQIVNDFQKGDIAEGYSVSREKKESFPLTVTSAQKNPTAFYLCASSMEGMVGGYTFGSGTRLTVV.

This clone has more than one count but fewer than ten. The chain joins TRBV6-1 to TRBJ2-7; the match to TRBD2 covers 7 bases. The length of the CDR3 is 15 residues. CDR1 and CDR2 (germline): MNHNS, SASEGT. The ends lost 4 bases at V and 8 bases at J; junction bases unmatched: 14. The CDR3 coding sequence is TGTGCCAGCAGTGGGGGGGAGGGCCCCTCGCTGAAGCAGTACTTC. It yields the protein CASSGGEGPSLKQYF.

This clone is medium-sized (0.01 to 0.1%). The rearrangement links TRBV7-2 to TRBJ2-3; weak D call: TRBD2 (6 bases). CDR3 length equals 13 residues. The germline V and J ends were trimmed by 5 bases and 3 bases, with 9 bases remaining between them. Germline CDR1 is SGHTA and CDR2 is FQGNSA. CDR3 in amino acids: CASSRAGTDTQYF. CDR3 DNA: TGTGCCAGCAGCAGGGCGGGGACAGATACGCAGTATTTT.

This clone was counted only a few times. The V gene is TRBV5-1, the J gene TRBJ2-2, with TRBD1 matching 7 bases. The V gene's germline CDR1 is SGHRS and CDR2 YFSETQ. The CDR3 covers 15 residues. V dropped 4 bases and J dropped 2; count of bases not matched to a gene: 5. The CDR3 is CASSADRVNTGELFF. The CDR3 DNA reads TGCGCCAGCAGCGCCGACAGGGTTAACACCGGGGAGCTGTTTTTT.

Concerning this clone itself: One end of the junction is discordant with germline, which a read error may explain. V usage is TRBV7-9 and J usage is TRBJ1-2, with D tentatively TRBD1 (5 bases). There are 13 residues in the CDR3. CDR1 is SEHNR, CDR2 FQNEAQ, per germline (reference sequence). This CDR3 is CASSLVLTARSSF. The CDR3 bases are TGTGCCAGCAGCTTAGTCTTGACAGCCCGCAGTAGCTTC. The full variable domain, rest sourced from reference TRBV7-9 and TRBJ1-2, is DTGVSQNPRHKITKRGQNVTFRCDPISEHNRLYWYRQTLGQGPEFLTYFQNEAQLEKSRLLSDRFSAERPKGSFSTLEIQRTEQGDSAMYLCASSLVLTARSSFGSGTRLTVV.

The genes are TRBV7-7 and TRBJ1-1; perhaps TRBD1 as D (5 bases). Germline CDR1 and CDR2: SSHAT and FNYEAQ (reference sequence). V was clipped by 6 bases and J by 3 bases, with 11 bases between them. There are 13 residues in the CDR3. CDR3 in DNA: TGTGCCAGCAGTCTTCAGGGTGACACTGAAGCTTTCTTT. It yields the protein CASSLQGDTEAFF.

This clone has only a few counts. The chain uses TRBV28 and TRBJ2-7; D gene uncertain. The CDR3 consists of 12 residues. V was pared by 5 bases and J by 0 bases, with 5 bases between. From germline, CDR1 is MDHEN and CDR2 SYDVKM. The CDR3 region is CASSTLSYEQYF. CDR3 sequence (DNA): TGTGCCAGCAGTACTCTCTCCTACGAGCAGTACTTC.

The chain combines TRBV5-1 with TRBJ1-4, with unresolved D. Germline V gene sequence: CDR1 SGHRS, CDR2 YFSETQ. Trimming left V 5 bases short and J 5 bases short, with 7 bases between. The CDR3 is made up of 12 amino acids. The CDR3 spells CASRRENEKLFF. The CDR3, as DNA: TGCGCCAGCAGACGGGAAAATGAAAAACTGTTTTTT.

J is TRBJ1-1 and V is TRBV7-8, with D possibly matching TRBD1 (6 bases). Trimming shortened V by 7 bases and J by 0 bases, and 18 bases separated the two germline ends. Germline V gene lookup returns CDR1 SGHVS and CDR2 FQNEAQ. The CDR3 sequence is 16 residues long. CDR3 in DNA: TGTGCCAGCACCCCGTCGAGGGGGAACATGAACACTGAAGCTTTCTTT. Translated, it gives CASTPSRGNMNTEAFF.

This sequence joins TRBV5-1 and TRBJ1-3; the match to TRBD1 covers 7 bases. Germline assignment: CDR1 SGHRS and CDR2 YFSETQ. CDR3 size: 15 residues. The J segment lost 3 bases and the V segment lost 4 bases, leaving 7 bases of the junction unmatched. CDR3 residues: CASSPSQGIGNTIYF. DNA for the CDR3: TGCGCCAGCAGCCCCTCACAGGGGATTGGAAACACCATATATTTT.

This clone was seen a handful of times. The chain has TRBV5-1 and TRBJ2-3, with 7 bases lining up with TRBD1. Germline CDR1 reads SGHRS; CDR2 reads YFSETQ. The CDR3 extends over 16 amino acids. V was clipped by 3 bases and J by 0 bases; unmatched bases: 7. DNA of the CDR3: TGCGCCAGCAGCTCCGGGACAGCCACTAGCACAGATACGCAGTATTTT. This encodes CASSSGTATSTDTQYF.

This chain links TRBV4-3 with TRBJ2-4, with TRBD2 as a possible D gene (6 bases). The CDR3 is made up of 14 amino acids. CDR1 and CDR2 from the germline V gene are LGHNA and YSLEER. The V end lost 0 bases, the J end lost 6 bases, and 9 bases lay between the germline ends. The CDR3 spells CASSQEQEGNIQYF. DNA of the CDR3: TGCGCCAGCAGCCAAGAGCAGGAGGGAAACATTCAGTACTTC.

This clone has a count of ten or more. The chain is built from TRBV27 and TRBJ2-1; D remains unclear. V shed 3 bases and J shed 2 bases, with 8 bases lying between them. The germline gives CDR1 MNHEY, CDR2 SMNVEV (reference sequence). This CDR3 has 14 residues. As DNA, the CDR3 is TGTGCCAGCAGTTTCATAGTTACCTACAATGAGCAGTTCTTC. This encodes CASSFIVTYNEQFF.

This clone occurred a few times. The chain recombines TRBV7-9 with TRBJ1-1; no firm D call. Germline V gene lookup returns CDR1 SEHNR and CDR2 FQNEAQ (reference sequence). This CDR3 is built from 15 residues. Between the trimmed V and J ends, which lost 4 bases and 4 bases, there was a span of 16 bases. CDR3 nucleotide sequence: TGTGCCAGCAGCTCTCCCGACGGGCGCGGCACTGAAGCTTTCTTT. Protein: CASSSPDGRGTEAFF.

This clone was observed a handful of times. The chain links TRBV25-1 to TRBJ1-2; a possible D gene is TRBD1 (6 bases). Germline CDR1 reads MGHDK; CDR2 reads SYGVNS. The CDR3 runs to 15 residues. The V end was cut by 1 base, the J end by 4 bases, with 13 bases between. Here the CDR3 reads CASSESTGYSYGYTF. The CDR3 DNA is TGTGCCAGCAGTGAATCAACAGGGTATAGCTATGGCTACACCTTC.

V and J are TRBV20-1 and TRBJ1-4; D remains ambiguous. The V gene lost 4 bases and the J gene lost 7 bases, with 7 bases spanning the gap. The CDR3 consists of 11 residues. The germline gives CDR1 DFQATT, CDR2 SNEGSKA (reference sequence). CDR3 DNA: TGCAGTGCTATTCCAGTTGAAAAACTGTTTTTT. It codes for CSAIPVEKLFF.

V usage is TRBV7-2 and J usage is TRBJ2-4; D may be TRBD2 (6 bases). Trimming cost V 5 bases and J 4 bases, with 18 bases left between them. CDR3 size: 16 residues. From germline, CDR1 is SGHTA and CDR2 FQGNSA. CDR3 in amino acids: CASSPVAVGGKNIQYF. CDR3 coding DNA: TGTGCCAGCAGCCCGGTGGCGGTGGGGGGTAAAAACATTCAGTACTTC.

This clone was counted only a few times. V is TRBV28 and J is TRBJ2-3, with no clear D. V was cut by 8 bases and J by 0 bases, with 9 bases left in between. The CDR3 has 13 amino acids. Germline V gene lookup returns CDR1 MDHEN and CDR2 SYDVKM. The chain's CDR3 is CASRSPSTDTQYF. CDR3 bases: TGTGCCAGCCGCTCCCCGAGCACAGATACGCAGTATTTT.

This clone came up a few times. Here the CDR3 DNA reads TGCGCCAGCAGCTTGAACGGGAAGAACACTGAAGCTTTCTTT. This codes for CASSLNGKNTEAFF. The chain employs TRBV5-1 and TRBJ1-1; D gene uncertain. CDR3 length: 14 amino acids. V lost 1 base and J 1 base, leaving 8 bases between the germline ends. Per germline, CDR1 SGHRS and CDR2 YFSETQ. Complete variable domain (other parts from reference TRBV5-1 and TRBJ1-1): KAGVTQTPRYLIKTRGQQVTLSCSPISGHRSVSWYQQTPGQGLQFLFEYFSETQRNKGNFPGRFSGRQFSNSRSEMNVSTLELGDSALYLCASSLNGKNTEAFFGQGTRLTVV.

The chain carries TRBV28 and TRBJ1-2; D is unclear. The CDR3 runs 12 residues. V was clipped by 3 bases and J by 4 bases, with 6 bases between them. The V gene's germline CDR1 is MDHEN and CDR2 SYDVKM. This CDR3 is CASSFSPYGYTF. The DNA of the CDR3 is TGTGCCAGCAGTTTCTCCCCCTATGGCTACACCTTC.

V is TRBV13 and J is TRBJ1-3, with TRBD1 matching over 9 bases. The CDR3 spans 18 residues. V dropped 5 bases and J dropped 2; count of bases not matched to a gene: 13. CDR1 and CDR2 from the germline V gene are PRHDT and FYEKMQ (reference sequence). The CDR3 spells CASSPTGGSLFTGNTIYF. CDR3 sequence (DNA): TGTGCCAGCAGCCCAACAGGGGGCTCGCTGTTTACTGGAAACACCATATATTTT. Supplemented by reference TRBV13 and TRBJ1-3, the full variable domain reads AAGVIQSPRHLIKEKRETATLKCYPIPRHDTVYWYQQGPGQDPQFLISFYEKMQSDKGSIPDRFSAQQFSDYHSELNMSSLELGDSALYFCASSPTGGSLFTGNTIYFGEGSWLTVV.

The chain joins TRBV2 to TRBJ1-2, with D possibly being TRBD1 (5 bases). Between the trimmed V and J ends, which lost 6 bases and 2 bases, there was a span of 10 bases. Per the germline V gene, CDR1 is SNHLY and CDR2 is FYNNEI. The length of the CDR3 is 13 residues. Written as DNA, the CDR3 is TGTGCCAGCAGCGACCGGGACAACTATGGCTACACCTTC. Protein: CASSDRDNYGYTF.

This clone was seen only a few times. This sequence joins TRBV2 and TRBJ2-7; TRBD1 agrees at 7 bases. The trim removed 0 bases at V and 0 bases at J, leaving 2 bases unmatched. Germline values: CDR1 SNHLY, CDR2 FYNNEI. The CDR3 consists of 15 residues. CDR3 DNA sequence: TGTGCCAGCAGTGAAGCGGGACAGACCTCCTACGAGCAGTACTTC. It translates to CASSEAGQTSYEQYF.

This clone was counted between two and nine times. The chain recombines TRBV5-1 with TRBJ2-1; D may be TRBD1 (6 bases). V was clipped by 4 bases and J by 0 bases, with 14 bases between them. This CDR3 spans 16 amino acids. CDR1 and CDR2 (germline): SGHRS, YFSETQ. The CDR3 sequence: CASSPTDSYSYNEQFF. CDR3 sequence (DNA): TGCGCCAGCAGCCCGACGGACAGTTACTCCTACAATGAGCAGTTCTTC. Combining the CDR3 with reference TRBV5-1 and TRBJ2-1 gives the whole variable domain KAGVTQTPRYLIKTRGQQVTLSCSPISGHRSVSWYQQTPGQGLQFLFEYFSETQRNKGNFPGRFSGRQFSNSRSEMNVSTLELGDSALYLCASSPTDSYSYNEQFFGPGTRLTVL.

V gene TRBV28 combines with J gene TRBJ2-7, with D uncertain. Germline V gene data show CDR1 as MDHEN and CDR2 as SYDVKM. This CDR3 spans 14 amino acids. V lost 5 bases, J lost 3 bases, and 14 bases lay in between. CDR3 in DNA: TGTGCCAGCAGTGCTTCGGCGCCAGGCTACGAGCAGTACTTC. This sequence encodes CASSASAPGYEQYF.

The chain has TRBV5-1 and TRBJ1-5; D uncertain. Trimming took 0 bases from V and 5 from J, leaving 6 bases between them. The CDR3 sequence is 13 residues long. CDR1 is SGHRS and CDR2 is YFSETQ in the germline V gene. CDR3 loop: CASSLGADQPQHF. In DNA form, the CDR3 reads TGCGCCAGCAGCTTGGGGGCAGATCAGCCCCAGCATTTT.

This clone was picked up a small number of times. The chain links TRBV18 to TRBJ2-5; D might be TRBD2 (5 bases). Trimming cost V 3 bases and J 1 base, with 6 bases left between them. Germline CDR1 KGHSH, CDR2 LQKENI. The CDR3 runs to 13 residues. The DNA for the CDR3 is TGTGCCAGCTCACCGGGGAGCCAAGAGACCCAGTACTTC. This gives the protein CASSPGSQETQYF. Full variable domain (rest looked up from reference TRBV18 and TRBJ2-5): NAGVMQNPRHLVRRRGQEARLRCSPMKGHSHVYWYRQLPEEGLKFMVYLQKENIIDESGMPKERFSAEFPKEGPSILRIQQVVRGDSAAYFCASSPGSQETQYFGPGTRLLVL.

This clone has ten or more counts. This chain uses TRBV6-1 with TRBJ2-4; perhaps TRBD1 as D (6 bases). Trimming took off 2 bases at V and 0 bases at J, with 14 bases between the two ends. The CDR3 extends over 17 amino acids. The germline gives CDR1 MNHNS, CDR2 SASEGT. This chain's CDR3 is CASSEWSTGVAKNIQYF. The CDR3 coding sequence is TGTGCCAGCAGTGAATGGTCGACAGGTGTAGCCAAAAACATTCAGTACTTC.

This clone has a count of ten or more. An end of the junction does not agree with germline; a read error may underlie this. The J gene is TRBJ2-7, the V gene TRBV7-9, with D unresolved. The CDR3 extends over 13 amino acids. Germline CDR1 and CDR2: SEHNR and FQNEAQ (reference sequence). The DNA of the CDR3 is TGTGCCAGCAGTTTAGACCTATCCCACGAGCAGTACTTC. The encoded protein is CASSLDLSHEQYF.